The rows below give T cell receptor beta chains drawn from one sample of a study of blood T cell repertoires in COVID-19. This table comes from immunoSEQ multiplex PCR, and its TCRdb copy is limited to in-frame clones, with some not included. Here the sample spans about 260,000 clones, around 87% being singletons. The sequenced material came from peripheral blood. These TCRs come from a woman in her forties who had recovered from COVID-19. Both conserved end residues are part of each CDR3. The D gene is left open where the match is weak. Some rows mark clone size as missing; the rest say once, few, many or name a class of expanded clone.

V gene: TRBV9
J gene: TRBJ2-7
D gene: NA
clone size: once
CDR3 protein: CASSPPGGSYEQYF
CDR3 DNA: TGTGCCAGCAGCCCTCCGGGCGGGTCCTACGAGCAGTACTTC

V gene: TRBV5-3
J gene: TRBJ2-7
D gene: NA
clone size: NA
CDR3 protein: CARSLAVSGETYEQYF
CDR3 DNA: TGTGCCAGAAGCTTGGCCGTTTCAGGCGAGACCTACGAGCAGTACTTC

V gene: TRBV6-4
J gene: TRBJ1-1
D gene: NA
clone size: NA
CDR3 protein: CASSEQGNTEAFF
CDR3 DNA: TGTGCCAGCAGCGAACAGGGGAACACTGAAGCTTTCTTT

V gene: TRBV11-2
J gene: TRBJ1-1
D gene: NA
clone size: NA
CDR3 protein: CASSLDLGGTEAFF
CDR3 DNA: TGTGCCAGCAGCTTAGATCTAGGGGGCACTGAAGCTTTCTTT

V gene: TRBV11-3
J gene: TRBJ2-2
D gene: TRBD1
clone size: NA
CDR3 protein: CASRNRGPMNTGELFF
CDR3 DNA: TGTGCCAGCAGGAACAGGGGGCCAATGAACACCGGGGAGCTGTTTTTT

V gene: TRBV9
J gene: TRBJ2-1
D gene: TRBD2
clone size: NA
CDR3 protein: CASSPPSGGAYNEQFF
CDR3 DNA: TGTGCCAGCAGCCCCCCTAGCGGGGGGGCCTACAATGAGCAGTTCTTC

V gene: TRBV6-5
J gene: TRBJ1-1
D gene: NA
clone size: NA
CDR3 protein: CASSRTDTEAFF
CDR3 DNA: TGTGCCAGCAGTCGGACAGACACTGAAGCTTTCTTT

V gene: TRBV28
J gene: TRBJ1-4
D gene: NA
clone size: NA
CDR3 protein: CASSSGAINEKLFF
CDR3 DNA: TGTGCCAGCAGTTCCGGTGCCATTAATGAAAAACTGTTTTTT

V gene: TRBV10-3
J gene: TRBJ2-1
D gene: NA
clone size: NA
CDR3 protein: CAISGEIAGNRDEQFF
CDR3 DNA: TGTGCCATCAGTGGAGAGATAGCAGGGAATAGGGATGAGCAGTTCTTC

V gene: TRBV7-8
J gene: TRBJ1-2
D gene: NA
clone size: NA
CDR3 protein: CASSPSSPSNYGYTF
CDR3 DNA: TGTGCCAGCAGCCCAAGCTCCCCATCTAACTATGGCTACACCTTC

V gene: TRBV9
J gene: TRBJ1-2
D gene: NA
clone size: NA
CDR3 protein: CASSGLKTYRAGGYGYTF
CDR3 DNA: TGTGCCAGCAGCGGACTTAAGACTTACAGGGCGGGGGGCTATGGCTACACCTTC

V gene: TRBV27
J gene: TRBJ2-7
D gene: NA
clone size: NA
CDR3 protein: CASSPGPGLGTYEQYF
CDR3 DNA: TGTGCCAGCAGTCCTGGGCCGGGACTGGGAACGTACGAGCAGTACTTC

V gene: TRBV2
J gene: TRBJ1-4
D gene: NA
clone size: NA
CDR3 protein: CASREWLDNEKLFF
CDR3 DNA: TGTGCCAGCCGAGAGTGGTTAGATAATGAAAAACTGTTTTTT

V gene: TRBV5-1
J gene: TRBJ1-1
D gene: TRBD1
clone size: NA
CDR3 protein: CASSTDTRTGAKNTEAFF
CDR3 DNA: TGCGCCAGCAGCACGGATACTAGGACAGGGGCTAAGAACACTGAAGCTTTCTTT

V gene: TRBV3-1/TRBV3-2
J gene: TRBJ2-5
D gene: TRBD2
clone size: NA
CDR3 protein: CASSQAQRGAETQYF
CDR3 DNA: TGTGCCAGCAGCCAAGCCCAGCGGGGGGCGGAGACCCAGTACTTC